Below are 23 T cell receptor beta chains sequenced from a single sample in a study of lymphopenia after photon versus proton radiotherapy (dated by TCRdb to about 2019). The library was made by the immunoSEQ multiplex PCR assay. Drawn from immuneACCESS, this table holds only the in-frame rearrangements with V and J called that TCRdb kept. Clones are partly lost; checked studies trace under half to an unresolved V gene and leave the rest unexplained. For this sample there are about 39,000 clones; around nine tenths appear just once. The ten largest clonotypes hold around 15% of the sample. The specimen was peripheral blood, collected from a patient treated with photon-based radiotherapy. Receptor source: a man in his sixties with cholangiocarcinoma.

V is TRBV27 and J is TRBJ1-1, with 8 bases aligning to TRBD1. Looked up from germline, CDR1 is MNHEY and CDR2 is SMNVEV (reference sequence). The junction had 4 bases not matched to a gene; V was cut back by 9 bases and J by 1 base. This CDR3 spans 13 amino acids. CDR3 sequence: CASFGQGNTEAFF. DNA of the CDR3: TGTGCCAGTTTCGGACAGGGGAACACTGAAGCTTTCTTT.

The chain couples TRBV27 to TRBJ1-5, with D hard to call. The length of the CDR3 is 15 residues. Trimming cost V 0 bases and J 0 bases, with 6 bases left between them. Germline V gene sequence: CDR1 MNHEY, CDR2 SMNVEV (reference sequence). CDR3 nucleotides: TGTGCCAGCAGTTTATCCGGGTATAGCAATCAGCCCCAGCATTTT. Amino acids: CASSLSGYSNQPQHF.

The rearrangement joins TRBV5-1 to TRBJ2-7, with a tentative D call TRBD1 (5 bases). The length of the CDR3 is 15 residues. Germline CDR1 and CDR2: SGHRS and YFSETQ. V shed 0 bases and J shed 2 bases, with 12 bases lying between them. In DNA form, the CDR3 reads TGCGCCAGCAGCTTGGGGGGCAGTGCCGCCTACGAGCAGTACTTC. It translates to CASSLGGSAAYEQYF.

This chain links TRBV4-2 with TRBJ1-5; D gene unclear. This CDR3 has 17 residues. CDR1 LGHNA and CDR2 YNFKEQ come from the germline V gene. V gave up 0 bases and J gave up 0 bases, with 12 bases separating them. Here the CDR3 reads CASSQDQVQYSNQPQHF. The CDR3 DNA reads as TGTGCCAGCAGCCAAGATCAGGTCCAGTATAGCAATCAGCCCCAGCATTTT.

Here the CDR3 reads CAWSVRRELQQNLLYNEQFF. Here the CDR3 DNA reads TGTGCCTGGAGTGTAAGGAGGGAACTACAGCAAAACCTTCTTTACAATGAGCAGTTCTTC. V gene TRBV30 combines with J gene TRBJ2-1, with D tentatively TRBD2 (6 bases). The V gene's germline CDR1 is GTSNPN and CDR2 SVGIG (reference sequence). With 0 bases removed from V and 4 bases from J, the gap between germline ends came to 28 bases. The CDR3 extends over 20 amino acids.

V and J are TRBV19 and TRBJ2-7; 11 positions agree with TRBD2. The CDR3 is 15 amino acids. After removal of 3 bases from V and 2 bases from J, the junction contained 3 bases not matched to a gene. Germline assignment: CDR1 LNHDA and CDR2 SQIVND (reference sequence). The CDR3 reads CASSILAGGPYEQYF. CDR3 DNA sequence: TGTGCCAGTAGTATCCTAGCGGGGGGCCCCTACGAGCAGTACTTC.

The chain combines TRBV7-3 with TRBJ2-1; D is uncertain. There are 14 residues in the CDR3. V was shortened by 1 base and J by 8 bases, with 12 bases between the two germline ends. Germline loops: CDR1 SGHTA, CDR2 FQGTGA. DNA for the CDR3: TGTGCCAGCAGCTTAATGGGCCACGTCGATGAGCAGTTCTTC. This gives the protein CASSLMGHVDEQFF. Complete variable domain (other parts from reference TRBV7-3 and TRBJ2-1): GAGVSQTPSNKVTEKGKYVELRCDPISGHTALYWYRQSLGQGPEFLIYFQGTGAADDSGLPNDRFFAVRPEGSVSTLKIQRTERGDSAVYLCASSLMGHVDEQFFGPGTRLTVL.

This clone showed up just once. J is TRBJ2-7 and V is TRBV28; D is undetermined. Trimming took off 8 bases at V and 3 bases at J, with 8 bases between the two ends. This CDR3 has 11 amino acids. Germline CDR1 is MDHEN and CDR2 is SYDVKM. CDR3 in DNA: TGTGCCAGCTCGGACGGCTACGAGCAGTACTTC. This sequence encodes CASSDGYEQYF.

This chain uses TRBV4-1 with TRBJ1-5; the D is unclear. Germline CDR1 MGHRA, CDR2 YSYEKL. This CDR3 has 13 amino acids. V was trimmed by 0 bases and J by 6 bases, leaving 6 bases between them. The CDR3 sequence is CASSQDYSQPQHF. As DNA, the CDR3 is TGCGCCAGCAGCCAAGATTATAGTCAGCCCCAGCATTTT.

V and J are TRBV7-9 and TRBJ2-3; TRBD1 might be the D (6 bases). Germline lookup yields CDR1 SEHNR and CDR2 FQNEAQ (reference sequence). V gave up 6 bases and J gave up 1 base, with 8 bases separating them. CDR3 length equals 13 residues. CDR3 region: CASRRQGTDTQYF. The CDR3, as DNA: TGTGCCAGCAGGAGACAGGGCACAGATACGCAGTATTTT.

The chain joins TRBV5-5 to TRBJ1-4; 8 bases line up with TRBD1. There are 19 residues in the CDR3. Germline V lookup: CDR1 SGHKS, CDR2 YYEKEE (reference sequence). The V gene end was trimmed by 0 bases and the J gene end by 1 base; junction bases not matched to a gene: 11. This CDR3 is CASSLEGRQGIGTNEKLFF. The CDR3 DNA reads TGTGCCAGCAGCTTGGAGGGGAGACAGGGGATAGGAACTAATGAAAAACTGTTTTTT.

The gene calls are TRBV10-1 and TRBJ2-2; perhaps TRBD2 as D (6 bases). V was shortened by 0 bases and J by 9 bases, with 14 bases between the two germline ends. Germline assignment: CDR1 WNHNN and CDR2 SYGVQD (reference sequence). CDR3 size: 15 residues. In DNA, the CDR3 is TGCGCCAGCAGTGAGTCGGGGGGAGGAACCAGGGAGCTGTTTTTT. Protein: CASSESGGGTRELFF.

The V and J genes are TRBV5-5 and TRBJ2-5; a possible D gene is TRBD1 (5 bases). The CDR3 extends over 14 amino acids. The V end lost 5 bases, the J end lost 2 bases, and 13 bases lay between the germline ends. Germline V gene lookup returns CDR1 SGHKS and CDR2 YYEKEE (reference sequence). The CDR3 DNA reads as TGTGCCAGCAGTCTCAGGGCACTTCAAGAGACCCAGTACTTC. Translated, it gives CASSLRALQETQYF. Complete variable domain (other parts from reference TRBV5-5 and TRBJ2-5): DAGVTQSPTHLIKTRGQQVTLRCSPISGHKSVSWYQQVLGQGPQFIFQYYEKEERGRGNFPDRFSARQFPNYSSELNVNALLLGDSALYLCASSLRALQETQYFGPGTRLLVL.

V and J are TRBV25-1 and TRBJ2-3; tentatively, D is TRBD2 (5 bases). V was trimmed by 0 bases and J by 6 bases, leaving 7 bases between them. Germline V gene sequence: CDR1 MGHDK, CDR2 SYGVNS. CDR3 length: 13 amino acids. The CDR3 reads CASSEYRGDTQYF. CDR3 in DNA: TGTGCCAGCAGTGAATATCGAGGGGATACGCAGTATTTT.

CDR3 sequence: CASSSGTGSQETQYF. DNA for the CDR3: TGTGCCAGCAGCTCCGGGACAGGAAGCCAAGAGACCCAGTACTTC. The chain couples TRBV7-2 to TRBJ2-5, with 8 positions matching TRBD1. CDR1 and CDR2 (germline): SGHTA, FQGNSA. V shed 4 bases and J 1 base; nucleotides not matched to a gene: 5. CDR3 size: 15 residues.

V gene TRBV5-1 combines with J gene TRBJ2-1; possibly TRBD2 for D (6 bases). CDR3 length: 15 residues. The germline CDR1 and CDR2 sequences are SGHRS and YFSETQ. V lost 4 bases and J 8 bases, leaving 19 bases between the germline ends. This CDR3 reads CASSPGDSPGDEQFF. CDR3 nucleotide sequence: TGCGCCAGCAGCCCGGGGGACTCGCCGGGAGATGAGCAGTTCTTC.

This clone has a single count. V is TRBV27 and J is TRBJ2-5; 9 bases are shared with TRBD1. After removal of 3 bases from V and 5 bases from J, the junction contained 7 bases not matched to a gene. CDR3 length equals 15 residues. Germline V gene data show CDR1 as MNHEY and CDR2 as SMNVEV (reference sequence). The CDR3 is CASSFAGQGFETQYF. DNA of the CDR3: TGTGCCAGCAGTTTTGCTGGACAGGGGTTCGAGACCCAGTACTTC.

V usage is TRBV27 and J usage is TRBJ2-4; tentatively, D is TRBD1 (5 bases). The CDR3 loop spans 14 amino acids. V was shortened by 5 bases and J by 2 bases, with 10 bases between the two germline ends. Germline assignment: CDR1 MNHEY and CDR2 SMNVEV (reference sequence). CDR3 DNA sequence: TGTGCCAGCAGTACCGACAGTTCCAAAAACATTCAGTACTTC. Amino acids: CASSTDSSKNIQYF.

The rearrangement joins TRBV15 to TRBJ2-7; 8 bases are a match to TRBD2. CDR1 LNHNV and CDR2 YYDKDF come from the germline V gene (reference sequence). V gave up 3 bases and J gave up 6 bases; unmatched junction bases: 16. The CDR3 has 17 residues. CDR3 in DNA: TGTGCCACCAGCAGCTCTGTTAGGGGACTAGTACCCTCCGAGCAGTACTTC. This codes for CATSSSVRGLVPSEQYF.

This clone was observed a single time. The chain has TRBV5-1 and TRBJ2-3; TRBD2 matches at 10 bases. The germline CDR1 and CDR2 sequences are SGHRS and YFSETQ. V gave up 0 bases and J gave up 4 bases; unmatched junction bases: 5. This CDR3 contains 16 residues. In nucleotides, the CDR3 is TGCGCCAGCAGCTTGGGGCTAGCGGGAGAAGCAGATACGCAGTATTTT. Its translation is CASSLGLAGEADTQYF.

The rearrangement joins TRBV5-1 to TRBJ1-2; perhaps TRBD1 as D (5 bases). Germline CDR1 SGHRS, CDR2 YFSETQ. V lost 5 bases to trimming and J lost 0 bases, with 14 bases between them. This CDR3 has 15 amino acids. The CDR3 nucleotides read TGCGCCAGCAGTTTACGGCAGGGTGCTAACTATGGCTACACCTTC. It encodes CASSLRQGANYGYTF.

CDR3 nucleotide sequence: TGTGCCAGCAGCACTTCTACAGGGTTCTATGGCTACACCTTC. Translation gives CASSTSTGFYGYTF. The rearrangement joins TRBV13 to TRBJ1-2, with D possibly TRBD1 on 6 matching bases. The V end was cut by 5 bases, the J end by 4 bases, with 14 bases between. CDR1 is PRHDT, CDR2 FYEKMQ, per germline (reference sequence). The CDR3 runs to 14 residues.

V gene TRBV6-5 combines with J gene TRBJ1-2; D ambiguous. Trimming pared 5 bases from V and 0 bases from J, leaving 10 bases between. This CDR3 region has 14 residues. Germline assignment: CDR1 MNHEY and CDR2 SVGAGI. The CDR3 DNA reads TGTGCCAGCAGTCGAACTACTCCTAACTATGGCTACACCTTC. Residues: CASSRTTPNYGYTF.